The rows below give T cell receptor beta chains drawn from one sample of a study of CD8 T cells in ankylosing spondylitis. TCRdb called the 5' RACE reads again in MiXCR, with one record for every CDR3 protein. The repertoire holds about 540,000 distinct CDR3 sequences, with about 13% as singletons. Material for sequencing was blood, either unsorted or a sorted T cell fraction (not recorded which). The receptors come from a male donor with ankylosing spondylitis. CDR3s include the opening cysteine and the closing phenylalanine or tryptophan. D genes are given only for firm matches. Only some rows state a clone size, as once, few, many or a class for expanded clones.

>TRBD1|NA|TRBV7-8|TRBJ2-5
CASTRDRGWEETQYF
TGTGCCAGCACCCGGGACAGGGGTTGGGAAGAGACCCAGTACTTC
>NA|NA|TRBV19|TRBJ2-5
CASSTSRSPGETQYF
TGTGCCAGTAGCACTTCCCGATCGCCGGGGGAGACCCAGTACTTC
>TRBD1|few|TRBV6-5|TRBJ1-5
CASSYRGQNNQPQHF
TGTGCCAGCAGTTACAGGGGGCAGAACAATCAGCCCCAGCATTTT
>NA|NA|TRBV7-2|TRBJ1-1
CASSLIRTGNTEAFF
TGTGCCAGCAGCTTAATCCGGACGGGGAACACTGAAGCTTTCTTT
>NA|NA|TRBV6-5|TRBJ1-1
CASSYSSGVNTEAFF
TGTGCCAGCAGTTACTCTTCTGGGGTCAACACTGAAGCTTTCTTT
>NA|NA|TRBV2|TRBJ1-1
CASSSTQRLEAFF
TGTGCCAGCAGTAGCACCCAGAGGCTTGAAGCTTTCTTT
>TRBD1|NA|TRBV20-1|TRBJ1-5
CSADQGVRQPQHF
TGCAGTGCTGACCAGGGGGTAAGGCAGCCCCAGCATTTT
>TRBD2|NA|TRBV4-2|TRBJ2-3
CASSPLPPRGLATDTQYF
TGTGCCAGCAGCCCCCTGCCGCCCAGGGGACTAGCCACAGATACGCAGTATTTT
>TRBD2|NA|TRBV24-1|TRBJ2-1
CATSDQGLAGSLRGQSSYNEQFF
TGTGCCACCAGTGACCAGGGACTAGCGGGATCCCTCAGGGGCCAAAGCTCCTACAATGAGCAGTTCTTC
>NA|NA|TRBV6-1|TRBJ2-1
CASSERSGFNEQFF
TGTGCCAGCAGTGAAAGGTCGGGTTTTAATGAGCAGTTCTTC
>TRBD2|many|TRBV4-1|TRBJ2-3
CASSRTSFLTDTQYF
TGCGCCAGCAGCCGGACTAGTTTCTTGACAGATACGCAGTATTTT
>NA|NA|TRBV9|TRBJ2-7
CASSVGLDNSYEQYF
TGTGCCAGCAGCGTAGGATTGGACAACTCCTACGAGCAGTACTTC
>NA|NA|TRBV27|TRBJ1-4
CASSLSSRPGLGNEKLFF
TGTGCCAGCAGTTTATCGAGTCGACCGGGGTTGGGTAATGAAAAACTGTTTTTT
>NA|many|TRBV24-1|TRBJ2-1
CATSVQGWDEQFF
TGTGCCACCAGTGTACAGGGATGGGATGAGCAGTTCTTC
>NA|NA|TRBV5-1|TRBJ2-2
CASSGDPSGELFF
TGCGCCAGCAGCGGGGACCCCTCCGGGGAGCTGTTTTTT
>NA|few|TRBV20-1|TRBJ2-5
CSARDPNGKETQYF
TGCAGTGCTAGAGATCCCAACGGTAAAGAGACCCAGTACTTC
>NA|NA|TRBV7-8|TRBJ1-3
CASSLAVRSSGNTIYF
TGTGCCAGCAGCTTAGCGGTCCGTTCCTCTGGAAACACCATATATTTT
>NA|few|TRBV3-1|TRBJ1-4
CASSQMGQGREKLFF
TGTGCCAGCAGCCAAATGGGGCAGGGGCGAGAAAAACTGTTTTTT
>TRBD1|few|TRBV7-7|TRBJ2-2
CASSFYPPGQGVSGELFF
TGTGCCAGCAGCTTTTACCCCCCGGGACAGGGGGTCTCCGGGGAGCTGTTTTTT
>TRBD1|many|TRBV18|TRBJ1-1
CASSPHVDRANTEAFF
TGTGCCAGCTCACCTCATGTCGACAGGGCGAACACTGAAGCTTTCTTT
>NA|many|TRBV20-1|TRBJ2-3
CSAKRWTARTDTQYF
TGCAGTGCTAAGAGGTGGACAGCCCGCACAGATACGCAGTATTTT
>NA|NA|TRBV14|TRBJ2-5
CASSQWETQYF
TGTGCCAGCAGCCAATGGGAGACCCAGTACTTC
>TRBD1|NA|TRBV29-1|TRBJ2-2
CSVGQANTGELFF
TGCAGCGTGGGACAGGCGAACACCGGGGAGCTGTTTTTT
>TRBD2|NA|TRBV6-1|TRBJ2-2
CASARGEDTGELFF
TGTGCCAGCGCACGGGGGGAAGACACCGGGGAGCTGTTTTTT
>NA|NA|TRBV12-3/TRBV12-4|TRBJ2-1
CASSLRGFEQFF
TGTGCCAGCAGTTTGAGGGGGTTTGAGCAGTTCTTC
>NA|few|TRBV20-1|TRBJ1-6
CSARGHENSPLHF
TGCAGTGCTAGAGGACACGAAAATTCACCCCTCCACTTT
>TRBD1|NA|TRBV3-1|TRBJ1-1
CASSADRVVTEAFF
TGTGCCAGCAGCGCGGACAGGGTTGTCACTGAAGCTTTCTTT
>TRBD1|few|TRBV12-3/TRBV12-4|TRBJ1-5
CASTGQGTTQPQHF
TGTGCCAGCACCGGACAGGGGACTACTCAGCCCCAGCATTTT
>NA|NA|TRBV5-1|TRBJ2-7
CASSLVAVGSYEQYF
TGCGCCAGCAGCTTGGTTGCGGTTGGCTCCTACGAGCAGTACTTC
>TRBD2|many|TRBV5-1|TRBJ2-1
CASSRGTSGSYNEQFF
TGCGCCAGCAGCCGCGGGACTAGCGGGTCTTACAATGAGCAGTTCTTC
>TRBD2|few|TRBV30|TRBJ2-2
CAWSLAGDSTGELFF
TGTGCCTGGAGTCTAGCGGGAGACTCTACCGGGGAGCTGTTTTTT
>NA|few|TRBV5-1|TRBJ2-2
CASSLAARRNTGELFF
TGCGCCAGCAGCTTGGCGGCCCGGAGGAACACCGGGGAGCTGTTTTTT
>NA|NA|TRBV7-7|TRBJ2-5
CASSFRPSGETQYF
TGTGCCAGCAGCTTCCGTCCGTCTGGGGAGACCCAGTACTTC
>NA|many|TRBV6-5|TRBJ2-7
CASSYGPPSYEQYF
TGTGCCAGCAGTTACGGACCGCCCTCCTACGAGCAGTACTTC
>NA|many|TRBV5-5|TRBJ2-3
CASSFGPWGDTQYF
TGTGCCAGCAGCTTTGGACCCTGGGGGGATACGCAGTATTTT
>NA|many|TRBV11-2|TRBJ2-5
CASSLDGRPPETQYF
TGTGCCAGCAGCTTAGATGGTAGGCCGCCGGAGACCCAGTACTTC
>TRBD2|NA|TRBV27|TRBJ2-3
CASSLAGVGTQYF
TGTGCCAGCAGCCTAGCGGGAGTTGGAACGCAGTATTTT
>NA|few|TRBV20-1|TRBJ2-7
CSARDFENEQYF
TGCAGTGCTAGAGATTTTGAGAACGAGCAGTACTTC
>NA|NA|TRBV7-2|TRBJ2-3
CASSQGRAQYF
TGTGCCAGCAGCCAGGGACGGGCGCAGTATTTT
>NA|few|TRBV5-6|TRBJ2-1
CASSQLLRTGGGNEQFF
TGTGCCAGCAGCCAGCTACTTAGGACAGGAGGGGGCAATGAGCAGTTCTTC
>TRBD2|many|TRBV5-1|TRBJ2-3
CASSSTSATLGTDTQYF
TGCGCCAGCAGCTCCACTAGCGCCACCCTTGGCACAGATACGCAGTATTTT
>NA|NA|TRBV6-1|TRBJ1-5
CASSVVRESHSNQPQHF
TGTGCCAGCAGTGTCGTCAGAGAGTCTCATAGCAATCAGCCCCAGCATTTT
>TRBD1|few|TRBV10-3|TRBJ2-2
CAISEGQGASGELFF
TGTGCCATCAGTGAAGGGCAGGGGGCGTCCGGGGAGCTGTTTTTT
>NA|NA|TRBV15|TRBJ2-3
CATSREGRDTDTQYF
TGTGCCACCAGCAGAGAGGGGCGGGACACAGATACGCAGTATTTT
>TRBD1|NA|TRBV10-3|TRBJ2-5
CAISDRDREIETQYF
TGTGCCATCAGTGACCGGGACAGGGAAATCGAGACCCAGTACTTC
>NA|NA|TRBV5-1|TRBJ2-5
CASSLWLHEGPETQYF
TGCGCCAGCAGCTTGTGGCTCCACGAGGGGCCGGAGACCCAGTACTTC
>NA|many|TRBV25-1|TRBJ1-1
CASSEYPGTEAFF
TGTGCCAGCAGTGAATATCCGGGGACTGAAGCTTTCTTT
>NA|NA|TRBV12-3/TRBV12-4|TRBJ2-3
CASSLQGGMADTQYF
TGTGCCAGCAGTCTCCAGGGCGGGATGGCAGATACGCAGTATTTT
>NA|few|TRBV29-1|TRBJ1-2
CSVGLAIRPPADYGYTF
TGCAGCGTTGGACTGGCAATAAGGCCCCCCGCGGACTATGGCTACACCTTC
>TRBD2|many|TRBV5-1|TRBJ2-1
CASSLELAGVWNEQFF
TGCGCCAGCAGCTTGGAGCTAGCGGGAGTCTGGAATGAGCAGTTCTTC
>NA|few|TRBV10-1|TRBJ2-2
CASSRDTTQELFF
TGCGCCAGCAGTCGGGACACGACTCAGGAGCTGTTTTTT
>NA|NA|TRBV2|TRBJ2-7
CASRSTRLGSYEQYF
TGTGCCAGCAGAAGCACTCGGTTGGGGTCCTACGAGCAGTACTTC
>NA|few|TRBV19|TRBJ1-6
CASSITARGSPLHF
TGTGCCAGTAGTATCACTGCGAGGGGTTCACCCCTCCACTTT
>NA|NA|TRBV15|TRBJ2-1
CATSSKDRYYNEQFF
TGTGCCACCAGCAGTAAGGACAGATACTACAATGAGCAGTTCTTC
>TRBD2|few|TRBV14|TRBJ2-1
CASSPWTSLEQFF
TGTGCCAGCAGCCCTTGGACTAGTCTTGAGCAGTTCTTC
>NA|many|TRBV28|TRBJ2-7
CASSFQNYEQYF
TGTGCCAGCAGTTTCCAAAACTACGAGCAGTACTTC